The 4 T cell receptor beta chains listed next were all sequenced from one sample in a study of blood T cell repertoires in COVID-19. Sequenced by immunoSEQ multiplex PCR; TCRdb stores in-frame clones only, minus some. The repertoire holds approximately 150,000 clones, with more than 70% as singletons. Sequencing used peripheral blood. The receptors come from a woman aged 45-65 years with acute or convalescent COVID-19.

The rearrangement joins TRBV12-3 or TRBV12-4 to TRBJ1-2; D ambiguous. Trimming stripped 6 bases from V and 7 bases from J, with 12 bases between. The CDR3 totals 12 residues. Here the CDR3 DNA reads TGTGCCAGCAGGTTGGGTGGAGGTGGCTACACCTTC. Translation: CASRLGGGGYTF.

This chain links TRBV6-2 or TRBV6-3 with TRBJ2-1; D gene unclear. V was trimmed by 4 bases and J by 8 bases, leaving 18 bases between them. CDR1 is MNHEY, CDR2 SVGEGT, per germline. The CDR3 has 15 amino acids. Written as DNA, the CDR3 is TGTGCCAGCAGTTTGGTTTATCCGGAGTTGGATGAGCAGTTCTTC. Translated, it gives CASSLVYPELDEQFF.

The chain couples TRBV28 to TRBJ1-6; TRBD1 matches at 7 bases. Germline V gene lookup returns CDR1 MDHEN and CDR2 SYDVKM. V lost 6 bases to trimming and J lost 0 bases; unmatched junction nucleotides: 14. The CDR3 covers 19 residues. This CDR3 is CASRPVTGPFSSYNSPLHF. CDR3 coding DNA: TGTGCCAGCAGGCCAGTGACAGGGCCCTTTAGCTCCTATAATTCACCCCTCCACTTT.

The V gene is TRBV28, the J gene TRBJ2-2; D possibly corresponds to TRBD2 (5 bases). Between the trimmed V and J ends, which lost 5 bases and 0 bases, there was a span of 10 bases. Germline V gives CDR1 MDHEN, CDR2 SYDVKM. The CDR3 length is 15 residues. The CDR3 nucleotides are TGTGCCAGCAGTCAAGAGGGCGCGAACACCGGGGAGCTGTTTTTT. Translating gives CASSQEGANTGELFF.